Below, one T cell receptor (beta chain) is given with its context. Its matching antigen is unknown. The data were obtained in a study of beta chain features in type 1 diabetes. Across the study: Patient and healthy donor groups were alike in age, gender and cell yields.

Study observations and caveats: Within each of all four CD4+ subsets, Type 1 diabetes patients had TCRB CDR3s that were moderately but significantly shorter.

Trimming took 4 bases from V and 10 from J, leaving 14 bases between them. The CDR3 is 12 residues long. Germline CDR1 is SQVTM and CDR2 is ANQGSEA. The whole isolated RNA underwent reverse transcription, so sequencing captured expressed TCRB transcripts. Data came from immunoSEQ multiplex PCR; TCRdb stores just in-frame clones and leaves some out. The sample shows 150,000 to 190,000 clones, 11% of them seen only once. The sequenced sample consisted of central memory CD4+ T cells from blood. The rearrangement links TRBV29-1 to TRBJ2-1; perhaps D is TRBD1 or TRBD2 (5 bases each). The sequence was collected from a man younger than 35 in good health. The CDR3 loop is CSVVSLGEEQFF. The CDR3 bases are TGCAGCGTTGTCTCCTTAGGGGAGGAGCAGTTCTTC.